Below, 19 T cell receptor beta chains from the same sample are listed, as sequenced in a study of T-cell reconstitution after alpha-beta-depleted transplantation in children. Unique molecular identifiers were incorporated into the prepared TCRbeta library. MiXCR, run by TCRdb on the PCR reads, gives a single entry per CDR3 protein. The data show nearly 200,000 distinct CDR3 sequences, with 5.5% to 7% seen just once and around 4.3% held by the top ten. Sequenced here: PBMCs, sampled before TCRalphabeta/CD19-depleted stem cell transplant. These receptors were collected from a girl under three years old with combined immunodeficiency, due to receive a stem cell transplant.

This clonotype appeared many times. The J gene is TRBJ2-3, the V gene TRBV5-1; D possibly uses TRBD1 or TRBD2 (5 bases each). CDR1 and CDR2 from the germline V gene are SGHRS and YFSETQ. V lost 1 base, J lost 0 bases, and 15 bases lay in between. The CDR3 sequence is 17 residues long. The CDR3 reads CASSLTPGASSTDTQYF. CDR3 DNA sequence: TGCGCCAGCAGCTTGACACCCGGGGCCTCTAGCACAGATACGCAGTATTTT.

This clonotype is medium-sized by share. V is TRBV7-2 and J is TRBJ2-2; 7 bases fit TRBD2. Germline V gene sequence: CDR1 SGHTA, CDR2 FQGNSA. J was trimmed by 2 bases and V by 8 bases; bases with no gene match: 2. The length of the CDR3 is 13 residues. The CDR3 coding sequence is TGTGCCAGCGAGCGGGGAAACACCGGGGAGCTGTTTTTT. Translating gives CASERGNTGELFF. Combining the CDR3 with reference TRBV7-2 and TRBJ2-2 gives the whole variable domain GAGVSQSPSNKVTEKGKDVELRCDPISGHTALYWYRQSLGQGLEFLIYFQGNSAPDKSGLPSDRFSAERTGGSVSTLTIQRTQQEDSAVYLCASERGNTGELFFGEGSRLTVL.

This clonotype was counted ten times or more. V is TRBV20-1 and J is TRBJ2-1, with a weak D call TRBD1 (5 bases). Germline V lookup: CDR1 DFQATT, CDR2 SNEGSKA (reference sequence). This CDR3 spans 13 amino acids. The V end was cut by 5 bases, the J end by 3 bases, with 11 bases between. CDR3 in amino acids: CSAAGIDYNEQFF. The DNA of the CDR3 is TGCAGTGCTGCAGGGATAGACTACAATGAGCAGTTCTTC.

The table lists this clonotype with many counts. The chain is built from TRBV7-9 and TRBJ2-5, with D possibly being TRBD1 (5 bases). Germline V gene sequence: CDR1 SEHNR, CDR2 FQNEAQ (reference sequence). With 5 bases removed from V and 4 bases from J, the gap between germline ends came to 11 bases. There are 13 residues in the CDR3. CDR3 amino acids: CASSQGVLETQYF. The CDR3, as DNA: TGTGCCAGCAGCCAAGGGGTTCTAGAGACCCAGTACTTC.

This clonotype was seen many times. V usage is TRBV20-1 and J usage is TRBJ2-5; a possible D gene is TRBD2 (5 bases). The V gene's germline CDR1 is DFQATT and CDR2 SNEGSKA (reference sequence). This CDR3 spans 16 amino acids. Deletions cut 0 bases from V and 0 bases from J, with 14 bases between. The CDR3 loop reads CSARDLVGVNQETQYF. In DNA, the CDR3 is TGCAGTGCTAGAGATCTCGTCGGGGTCAACCAAGAGACCCAGTACTTC.

CDR3 sequence reads: CASSERDRGRLSSSYTF. Here the CDR3 DNA reads TGTGCCAGCAGCGAACGGGACAGGGGGCGTCTATCATCGAGCTACACCTTC. The V and J genes are TRBV7-8 and TRBJ1-2; TRBD1 agrees at 12 bases. CDR1 is SGHVS, CDR2 FQNEAQ, per germline. J lost 9 bases, V lost 5 bases, and 16 bases had no gene match. This CDR3 region has 17 residues. Using reference TRBV7-8 and TRBJ1-2 for the parts outside the CDR3, the full variable domain is GAGVSQSPRYKVAKRGQDVALRCDPISGHVSLFWYQQALGQGPEFLTYFQNEAQLDKSGLPSDRFFAERPEGSVSTLKIQRTQQEDSAVYLCASSERDRGRLSSSYTFGSGTRLTVV.

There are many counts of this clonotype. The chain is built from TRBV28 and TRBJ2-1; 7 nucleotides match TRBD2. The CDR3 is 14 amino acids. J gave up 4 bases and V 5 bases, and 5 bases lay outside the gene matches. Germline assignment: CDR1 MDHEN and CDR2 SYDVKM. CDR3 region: CASSRRGLYNEQFF. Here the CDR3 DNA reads TGTGCCAGCAGTAGGCGGGGGTTATACAATGAGCAGTTCTTC. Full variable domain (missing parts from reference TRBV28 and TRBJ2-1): DVKVTQSSRYLVKRTGEKVFLECVQDMDHENMFWYRQDPGLGLRLIYFSYDVKMKEKGDIPEGYSVSREKKERFSLILESASTNQTSMYLCASSRRGLYNEQFFGPGTRLTVL.

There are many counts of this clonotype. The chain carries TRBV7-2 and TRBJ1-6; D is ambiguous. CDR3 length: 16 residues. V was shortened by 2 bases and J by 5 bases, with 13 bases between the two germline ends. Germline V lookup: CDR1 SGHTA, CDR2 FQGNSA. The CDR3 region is CASSLTFTRDNSPLHF. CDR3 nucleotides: TGTGCCAGCAGCTTAACGTTCACGAGGGATAATTCACCCCTCCACTTT.

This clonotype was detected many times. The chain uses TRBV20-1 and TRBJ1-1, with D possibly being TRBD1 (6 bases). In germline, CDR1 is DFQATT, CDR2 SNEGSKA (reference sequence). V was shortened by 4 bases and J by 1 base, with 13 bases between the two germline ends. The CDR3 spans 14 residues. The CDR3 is CSAIIWGANTEAFF. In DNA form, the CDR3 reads TGCAGTGCTATTATCTGGGGGGCGAACACTGAAGCTTTCTTT.

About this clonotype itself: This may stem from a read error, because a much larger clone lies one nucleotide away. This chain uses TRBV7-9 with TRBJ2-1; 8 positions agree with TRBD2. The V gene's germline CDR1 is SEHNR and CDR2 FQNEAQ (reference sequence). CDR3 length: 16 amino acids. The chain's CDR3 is CDSSDGLAGYYSEQFF. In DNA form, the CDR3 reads TGTGACAGCAGCGATGGGTTAGCGGGGTATTATAGTGAGCAGTTCTTC. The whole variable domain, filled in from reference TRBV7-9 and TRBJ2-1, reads DTGVSQNPRHKITKRGQNVTFRCDPISEHNRLYWYRQTLGQGPEFLTYFQNEAQLEKSRLLSDRFSAERPKGSFSTLEIQRTEQGDSAMYLCDSSDGLAGYYSEQFFGPGTRLTVL.

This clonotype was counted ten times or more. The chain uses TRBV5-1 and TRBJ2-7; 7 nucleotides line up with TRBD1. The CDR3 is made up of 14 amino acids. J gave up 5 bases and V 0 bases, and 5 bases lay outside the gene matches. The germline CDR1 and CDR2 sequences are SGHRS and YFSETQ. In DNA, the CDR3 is TGCGCCAGCAGCTTGGAAACTACAGGGGACGAGCAGTACTTC. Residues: CASSLETTGDEQYF. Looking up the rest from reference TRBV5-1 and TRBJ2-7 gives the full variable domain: KAGVTQTPRYLIKTRGQQVTLSCSPISGHRSVSWYQQTPGQGLQFLFEYFSETQRNKGNFPGRFSGRQFSNSRSEMNVSTLELGDSALYLCASSLETTGDEQYFGPGTRLTVT.

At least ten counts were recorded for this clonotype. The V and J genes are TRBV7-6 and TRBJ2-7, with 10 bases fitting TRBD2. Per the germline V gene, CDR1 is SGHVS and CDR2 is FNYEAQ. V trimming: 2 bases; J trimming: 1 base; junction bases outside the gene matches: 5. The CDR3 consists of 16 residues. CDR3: CASSLLQREGSYEQYF. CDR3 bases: TGTGCCAGCAGCTTACTACAGCGGGAGGGGTCCTACGAGCAGTACTTC. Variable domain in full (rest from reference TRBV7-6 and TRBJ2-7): GAGVSQSPRYKVTKRGQDVALRCDPISGHVSLYWYRQALGQGPEFLTYFNYEAQQDKSGLPNDRFSAERPEGSISTLTIQRTEQRDSAMYRCASSLLQREGSYEQYFGPGTRLTVT.

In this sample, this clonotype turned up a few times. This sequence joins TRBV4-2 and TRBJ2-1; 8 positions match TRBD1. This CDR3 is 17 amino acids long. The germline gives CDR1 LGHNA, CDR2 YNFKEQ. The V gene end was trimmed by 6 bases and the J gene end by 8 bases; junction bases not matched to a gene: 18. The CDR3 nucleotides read TGTGCCAGCAGACAGCTAGAGGGGCAGGGGGCTTGGGATGAGCAGTTCTTC. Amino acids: CASRQLEGQGAWDEQFF.

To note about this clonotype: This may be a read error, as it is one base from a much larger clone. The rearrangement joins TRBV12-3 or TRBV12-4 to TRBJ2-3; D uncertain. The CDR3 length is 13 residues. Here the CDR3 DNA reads TGTGCCAGCAGTTTAGGGTTCCCAGATACGGAGTATTTT. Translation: CASSLGFPDTEYF.

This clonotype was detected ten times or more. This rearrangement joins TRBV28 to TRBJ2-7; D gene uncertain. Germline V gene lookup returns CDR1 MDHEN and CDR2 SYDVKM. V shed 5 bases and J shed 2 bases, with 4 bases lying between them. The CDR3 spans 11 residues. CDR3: CASSPTYEQYF. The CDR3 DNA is TGTGCCAGCAGTCCCACCTACGAGCAGTACTTC.

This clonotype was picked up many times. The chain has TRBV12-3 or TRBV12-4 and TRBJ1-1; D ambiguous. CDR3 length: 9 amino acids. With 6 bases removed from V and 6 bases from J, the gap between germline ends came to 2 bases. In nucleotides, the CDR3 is TGTGCCAGCAGCCCTGAAGCTTTCTTT. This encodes CASSPEAFF.

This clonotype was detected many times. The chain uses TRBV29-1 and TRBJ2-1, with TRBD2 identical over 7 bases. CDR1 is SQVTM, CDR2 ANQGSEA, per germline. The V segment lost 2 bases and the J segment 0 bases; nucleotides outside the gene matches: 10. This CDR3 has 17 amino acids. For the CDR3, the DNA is TGCAGCGTTGAAATCCTGGGACTACCTAGCTCCTACAATGAGCAGTTCTTC. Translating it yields CSVEILGLPSSYNEQFF.

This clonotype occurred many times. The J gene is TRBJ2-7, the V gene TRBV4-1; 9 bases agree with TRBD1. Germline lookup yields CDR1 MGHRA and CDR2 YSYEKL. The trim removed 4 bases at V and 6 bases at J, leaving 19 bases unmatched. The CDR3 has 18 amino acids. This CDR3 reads CASSLRDRVRCCPSEQYF. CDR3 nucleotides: TGCGCCAGCAGCCTCCGGGACAGGGTACGGTGCTGTCCATCCGAGCAGTACTTC.

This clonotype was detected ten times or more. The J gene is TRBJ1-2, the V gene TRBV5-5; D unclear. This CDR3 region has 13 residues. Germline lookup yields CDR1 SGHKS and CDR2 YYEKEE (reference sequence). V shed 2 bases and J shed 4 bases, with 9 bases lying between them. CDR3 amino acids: CASSFERVYGYTF. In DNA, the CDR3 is TGTGCCAGCAGCTTTGAGAGGGTCTATGGCTACACCTTC.